These T cell receptor beta chains were read from a single sample in a study of blood T cell repertoires in COVID-19. The protocol was immunoSEQ multiplex PCR, while the TCRdb copy is restricted to in-frame clones and leaves out a portion. The sample contains approximately 78,000 clones, approximately 90% of which appear only once. Source material: peripheral blood. These receptor sequences come from a man between 45 and 60 years old with COVID-19, enrolled during active disease. Both conserved end residues are part of each CDR3.

v_call	j_call	cdr3_length	cdr3_aa
TRBV6-5	TRBJ2-3	13	CASRKGEADTQYF
TRBV5-4	TRBJ2-3	15	CASRGPGLATDTQYF
TRBV2	TRBJ1-6	14	CASSLGSNNSPLHF
TRBV19	TRBJ2-2	13	CASQYSRTGELFF
TRBV6-1	TRBJ2-5	16	CASSESTGTGEETQYF
TRBV12-1	TRBJ2-1	14	CASSFGLVYNEQFF
TRBV7-3	TRBJ1-6	18	CASNPGGGTNSYNSPLHF
TRBV30	TRBJ2-1	12	CAWAKSYYEQFF
TRBV11-2	TRBJ2-7	13	CASSLDRGRGQYF
TRBV10-3	TRBJ2-7	16	CAIMGTSGRSSYEQYF
TRBV2	TRBJ2-1	13	CASRPWDSNEQFF
TRBV19	TRBJ2-1	18	CASTPTPSGGRTYNEQFF
TRBV6-6	TRBJ1-5	12	CASGQPNQPQHF